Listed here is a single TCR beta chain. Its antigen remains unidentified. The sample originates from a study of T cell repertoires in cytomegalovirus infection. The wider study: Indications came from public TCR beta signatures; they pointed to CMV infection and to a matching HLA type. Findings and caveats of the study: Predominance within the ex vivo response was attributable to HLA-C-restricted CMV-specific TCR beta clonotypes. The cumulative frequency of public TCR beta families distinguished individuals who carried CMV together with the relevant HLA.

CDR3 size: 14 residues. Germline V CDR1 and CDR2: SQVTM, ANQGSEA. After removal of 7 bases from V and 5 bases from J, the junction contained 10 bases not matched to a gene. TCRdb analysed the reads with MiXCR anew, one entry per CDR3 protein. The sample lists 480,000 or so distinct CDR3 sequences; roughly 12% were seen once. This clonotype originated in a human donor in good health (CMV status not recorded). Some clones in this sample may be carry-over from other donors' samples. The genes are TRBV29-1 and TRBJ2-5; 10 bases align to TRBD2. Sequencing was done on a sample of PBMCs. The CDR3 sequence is CSAKHPGLAETQYF. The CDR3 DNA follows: TGCAGCGCTAAGCACCCGGGACTAGCGGAGACCCAGTACTTC.